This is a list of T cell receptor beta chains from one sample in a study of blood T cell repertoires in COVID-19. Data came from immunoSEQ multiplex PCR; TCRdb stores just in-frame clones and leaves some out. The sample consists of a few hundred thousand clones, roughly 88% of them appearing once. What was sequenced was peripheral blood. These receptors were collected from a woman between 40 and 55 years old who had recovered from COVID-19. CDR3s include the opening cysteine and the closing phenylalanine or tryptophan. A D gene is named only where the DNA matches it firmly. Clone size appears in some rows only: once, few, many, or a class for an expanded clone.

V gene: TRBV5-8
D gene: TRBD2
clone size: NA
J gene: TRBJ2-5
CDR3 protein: CASSPRLAGEQETQYF
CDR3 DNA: TGTGCCAGCAGCCCCAGACTAGCGGGGGAACAAGAGACCCAGTACTTC

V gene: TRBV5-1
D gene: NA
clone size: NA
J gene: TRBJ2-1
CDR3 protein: CASSLTLGIYNEQFF
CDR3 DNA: TGCGCCAGCAGCTTAACGCTAGGTATCTACAATGAGCAGTTCTTC

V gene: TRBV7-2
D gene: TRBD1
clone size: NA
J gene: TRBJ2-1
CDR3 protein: CASSEGQGAYNEQFF
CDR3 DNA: TGTGCCAGCAGCGAAGGACAGGGAGCTTACAATGAGCAGTTCTTC

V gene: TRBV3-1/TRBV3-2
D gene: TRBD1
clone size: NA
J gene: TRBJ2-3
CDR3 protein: CASSRRQGGSTDTQYF
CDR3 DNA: TGTGCCAGCAGCCGTAGACAGGGGGGTAGCACAGATACGCAGTATTTT

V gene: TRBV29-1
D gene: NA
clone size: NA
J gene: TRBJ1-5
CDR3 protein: CSVGTGVDQPQHF
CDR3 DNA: TGCAGCGTTGGGACCGGGGTCGATCAGCCCCAGCATTTT

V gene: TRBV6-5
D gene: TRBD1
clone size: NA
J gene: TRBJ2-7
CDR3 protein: CASSRQGDSRGYF
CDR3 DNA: TGTGCCAGCAGTAGACAGGGGGACTCTAGAGGGTACTTC

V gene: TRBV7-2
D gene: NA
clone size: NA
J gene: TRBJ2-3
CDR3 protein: CASSLAPGSTDTQYF
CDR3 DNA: TGTGCCAGCAGCTTAGCCCCCGGGAGCACAGATACGCAGTATTTT

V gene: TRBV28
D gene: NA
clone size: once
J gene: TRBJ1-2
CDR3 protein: CATSDSSVYTF
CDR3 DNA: TGTGCCACTTCGGACAGCTCGGTCTACACCTTC

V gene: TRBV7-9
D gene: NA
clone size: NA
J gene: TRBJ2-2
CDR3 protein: CASSSKGGGYTGELFF
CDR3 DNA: TGTGCCAGCAGCTCCAAGGGGGGGGGATACACCGGGGAGCTGTTTTTT

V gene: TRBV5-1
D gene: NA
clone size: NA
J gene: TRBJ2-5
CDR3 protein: CASSLGQASYIGETQYF
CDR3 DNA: TGCGCCAGCAGCTTGGGACAGGCCAGCTACATTGGCGAGACCCAGTACTTC

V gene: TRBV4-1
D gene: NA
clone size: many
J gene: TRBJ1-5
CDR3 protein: CASSQDQQSNQPQHF
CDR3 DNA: TGCGCCAGCAGCCAAGATCAACAGAGCAATCAGCCCCAGCATTTT